Below are 19 T cell receptor beta chains sequenced from a single sample in a study of CD8+ T cells in alopecia areata. RNA extraction was followed by reverse transcription into cDNA, which acted as the sequencing template. This table comes from immunoSEQ multiplex PCR, and its TCRdb copy is limited to in-frame clones, with some not included. The sample holds roughly 250,000 clones, under 70% seen once. The material was CD4+ T cells sorted from blood, obtained at week 0. Receptors were obtained from a human donor with alopecia areata.

The rearrangement joins TRBV30 to TRBJ2-1, with D hard to call. The ends were cut back, 0 bases at V and 0 bases at J, with 9 bases in the middle. This CDR3 contains 15 residues. Germline CDR1 reads GTSNPN; CDR2 reads SVGIG (reference sequence). CDR3 protein: CAWSVSLDSYNEQFF. In nucleotides, the CDR3 is TGTGCCTGGAGTGTATCTCTAGACTCCTACAATGAGCAGTTCTTC. Supplemented by reference TRBV30 and TRBJ2-1, the full variable domain reads SQTIHQWPATLVQPVGSPLSLECTVEGTSNPNLYWYRQAAGRGLQLLFYSVGIGQISSEVPQNLSASRPQDRQFILSSKKLLLSDSGFYLCAWSVSLDSYNEQFFGPGTRLTVL.

The rearrangement uses TRBV5-1 and TRBJ2-7; no definite D call. The germline V and J ends were trimmed by 2 bases and 0 bases, with 9 bases remaining between them. The CDR3 contains 14 residues. CDR1 and CDR2 from the germline V gene are SGHRS and YFSETQ. CDR3 nucleotide sequence: TGCGCCAGCAGCTTCATAGTAAGCTCCTACGAGCAGTACTTC. Amino acids: CASSFIVSSYEQYF. The full variable domain, completed using reference TRBV5-1 and TRBJ2-7, is KAGVTQTPRYLIKTRGQQVTLSCSPISGHRSVSWYQQTPGQGLQFLFEYFSETQRNKGNFPGRFSGRQFSNSRSEMNVSTLELGDSALYLCASSFIVSSYEQYFGPGTRLTVT.

The gene calls are TRBV5-4 and TRBJ2-5; D is possibly TRBD1 or TRBD2 (5 bases each). The V end was cut by 2 bases, the J end by 2 bases, with 10 bases between. The CDR3 is 14 residues long. Looked up from germline, CDR1 is SGHNT and CDR2 is YYREEE (reference sequence). The CDR3 bases are TGTGCCAGCAGCTTCACTAGGGGACAAGAGACCCAGTACTTC. It yields the protein CASSFTRGQETQYF.

The V and J genes are TRBV5-6 and TRBJ1-1; D remains unclear. CDR1 SGHDT and CDR2 YYEEEE come from the germline V gene. Trimming shortened V by 1 base and J by 8 bases, and 12 bases separated the two germline ends. The CDR3 sequence is 13 residues long. CDR3 residues: CASSLPGIREAFF. The DNA for the CDR3 is TGTGCCAGCAGCTTGCCTGGTATCAGGGAAGCTTTCTTT.

The V call is TRBV9, the J call TRBJ2-3, with TRBD1 as a possible D gene (6 bases). Trimming cost V 2 bases and J 6 bases, with 10 bases left between them. Germline assignment: CDR1 SGDLS and CDR2 YYNGEE. This CDR3 is 13 amino acids long. The CDR3 is CASSVGTIDTQYF. For the CDR3, the DNA is TGTGCCAGCAGCGTGGGGACAATCGATACGCAGTATTTT.

The chain is built from TRBV2 and TRBJ1-1; no clear D. The CDR3 is made up of 14 amino acids. The germline gives CDR1 SNHLY, CDR2 FYNNEI. V shed 4 bases and J shed 4 bases, with 13 bases lying between them. In DNA form, the CDR3 reads TGTGCCAGCAGTGTTGAGGGTCGCGGCACTGAAGCTTTCTTT. The encoded protein is CASSVEGRGTEAFF.

This clone came up a few times. CDR3: CATSRDYNEQFF. DNA of the CDR3: TGTGCCACCAGCAGAGACTACAATGAGCAGTTCTTC. The chain carries TRBV15 and TRBJ2-1; D not resolved. With 0 bases removed from V and 3 bases from J, the gap between germline ends came to 0 bases. The CDR3 totals 12 residues. The germline V gene encodes CDR1 LNHNV and CDR2 YYDKDF (reference sequence). The variable domain in full, with the rest retrieved from reference TRBV15 and TRBJ2-1, is DAMVIQNPRYQVTQFGKPVTLSCSQTLNHNVMYWYQQKSSQAPKLLFHYYDKDFNNEADTPDNFQSRRPNTSFCFLDIRSPGLGDTAMYLCATSRDYNEQFFGPGTRLTVL.

The rearrangement links TRBV6-4 to TRBJ2-2; TRBD1 matches at 7 bases. Germline V lookup: CDR1 MRHNA, CDR2 SNTAGT. This CDR3 comprises 14 residues. Trimming took 7 bases from V and 6 from J; bases not matched to a gene: 8. The CDR3 sequence is CASKPDRPPGELFF. CDR3 DNA: TGTGCCAGCAAACCGGACAGGCCCCCCGGGGAGCTGTTTTTT.

The chain has TRBV25-1 and TRBJ1-6; D gene unclear. Germline V gene sequence: CDR1 MGHDK, CDR2 SYGVNS. The V and J ends lost 5 bases and 9 bases respectively, with 14 bases between them. The CDR3 length is 14 residues. CDR3 loop: CASSTTGAASPLHF. Written as DNA, the CDR3 is TGTGCCAGCAGTACAACCGGAGCTGCTTCACCCCTCCACTTT.

This chain links TRBV29-1 with TRBJ2-3; D might be TRBD1 (5 bases). The CDR3 length is 16 residues. Per the germline V gene, CDR1 is SQVTM and CDR2 is ANQGSEA. Deletions cut 0 bases from V and 0 bases from J, with 13 bases between. CDR3 DNA: TGCAGCGTTGAAGATCTTCGGCAGGGTAGCACAGATACGCAGTATTTT. This codes for CSVEDLRQGSTDTQYF.

The chain combines TRBV29-1 with TRBJ2-7; D ambiguous. V dropped 4 bases and J dropped 0 bases, with 10 bases sitting between them. The CDR3 has 13 amino acids. The germline CDR1 and CDR2 sequences are SQVTM and ANQGSEA. The CDR3 coding sequence is TGCAGCGTTGTCCAGTCTTCCTCCTACGAGCAGTACTTC. It is translated as CSVVQSSSYEQYF.

The V and J genes are TRBV9 and TRBJ2-3, with TRBD1 matching over 7 bases. Per germline, CDR1 SGDLS and CDR2 YYNGEE. The CDR3 spans 17 residues. V was clipped by 4 bases and J by 2 bases; unmatched bases: 13. The CDR3 spells CASSIGVQGTFTDTQYF. For the CDR3, the DNA is TGTGCCAGCAGCATAGGAGTACAGGGGACCTTCACAGATACGCAGTATTTT.

In its sample, this clone was seen a few times. CDR3 sequence reads: CASSIESGRTEAFF. As DNA, the CDR3 is TGTGCCAGCAGCATAGAATCAGGGAGGACTGAAGCTTTCTTT. This chain links TRBV7-9 with TRBJ1-1, with D maybe TRBD1 (5 bases). The CDR3 runs 14 residues. CDR1 is SEHNR and CDR2 is FQNEAQ in the germline V gene (reference sequence). V was shortened by 5 bases and J by 5 bases, with 15 bases between the two germline ends.

CDR3 nucleotide sequence: TGCAGCGTAAGGACAGGGGGCGTCACTGAAGCTTTCTTT. Protein product: CSVRTGGVTEAFF. The rearrangement links TRBV29-1 to TRBJ1-1; 11 bases match TRBD1. CDR1 SQVTM and CDR2 ANQGSEA come from the germline V gene. The CDR3 runs to 13 residues. V was clipped by 6 bases and J by 4 bases; unmatched bases: 4.

The genes are TRBV30 and TRBJ1-6, with no clear D. This CDR3 contains 13 residues. Between the trimmed V and J ends, which lost 1 base and 7 bases, there was a span of 8 bases. Germline V gene data show CDR1 as GTSNPN and CDR2 as SVGIG (reference sequence). For the CDR3, the DNA is TGTGCCTGGAGTGAGGGCAGGAATTCACCCCTCCACTTT. This codes for CAWSEGRNSPLHF.

The V gene is TRBV27, the J gene TRBJ1-6; 7 bases are a match to TRBD1. The CDR3 has 14 residues. V lost 5 bases, J lost 10 bases, and 8 bases stayed unmatched. Germline V gene data show CDR1 as MNHEY and CDR2 as SMNVEV (reference sequence). The CDR3 region is CASSGPGGYSPLHF. The CDR3 DNA sequence: TGTGCCAGCAGTGGCCCAGGGGGATACTCACCCCTCCACTTT.

The chain employs TRBV27 and TRBJ1-1; 10 nucleotides align to TRBD1. The CDR3 runs 14 residues. Germline CDR1 MNHEY, CDR2 SMNVEV (reference sequence). The J segment lost 5 bases and the V segment lost 8 bases, leaving 8 bases of the junction unmatched. The DNA of the CDR3 is TGTGCCAGCGTCGGGACAGGGGATAGGACTGAAGCTTTCTTT. Translating it yields CASVGTGDRTEAFF.

This chain uses TRBV6-5 with TRBJ2-1; weak D call: TRBD2 (7 bases). Trimming took off 10 bases at V and 2 bases at J, with 18 bases between the two ends. Germline CDR1 MNHEY, CDR2 SVGAGI. The length of the CDR3 is 15 residues. CDR3 region: CATQPKGGAYNEQFF. DNA for the CDR3: TGTGCCACCCAACCCAAAGGGGGGGCCTACAATGAGCAGTTCTTC.

The chain's CDR3 is CSVGQGPYGYTF. The CDR3 DNA reads as TGCAGCGTTGGACAGGGGCCCTATGGCTACACCTTC. V is TRBV29-1 and J is TRBJ1-2; 8 bases agree with TRBD1. This CDR3 is 12 amino acids long. Trimming cost V 4 bases and J 4 bases; bases outside gene matches: 2. Germline CDR1 SQVTM, CDR2 ANQGSEA. Variable domain in full (rest from reference TRBV29-1 and TRBJ1-2): SAVISQKPSRDICQRGTSLTIQCQVDSQVTMMFWYRQQPGQSLTLIATANQGSEATYESGFVIDKFPISRPNLTFSTLTVSNMSPEDSSIYLCSVGQGPYGYTFGSGTRLTVV.